This passage covers 6 T cell receptor beta chains from one sample sequenced in a study of blood T cell repertoires in COVID-19. Method: immunoSEQ multiplex PCR; TCRdb's copy keeps in-frame clones and lacks some. The table shows around 340,000 clones, with around nine tenths occurring only once. Sequencing used PBMCs or T cells enriched from blood (not recorded which). These receptors were collected from a woman younger than 45 who had been exposed to COVID-19.

V gene TRBV28 combines with J gene TRBJ2-5, with 8 positions matching TRBD1. Trimming removed 3 bases from V and 5 bases from J; junction bases left unmatched: 2. CDR1 is MDHEN, CDR2 SYDVKM, per germline. This CDR3 is 13 amino acids long. The CDR3 DNA sequence: TGTGCCAGCAGTTTGTACAGGGGGGAGACCCAGTACTTC. It encodes CASSLYRGETQYF.

This chain uses TRBV28 with TRBJ2-1; 7 positions match TRBD1. This CDR3 has 17 residues. Germline-derived CDR1 and CDR2 are MDHEN and SYDVKM. With V trimmed by 2 bases and J by 8 bases, 15 bases remained unmatched. CDR3 protein: CASSLPQGGGMRDEQFF. As DNA, the CDR3 is TGTGCCAGCAGTTTACCCCAAGGGGGCGGCATGAGGGATGAGCAGTTCTTC.

J is TRBJ1-5 and V is TRBV28; D is perhaps TRBD1 (5 bases). Per the germline V gene, CDR1 is MDHEN and CDR2 is SYDVKM. Trimming removed 8 bases at V and 5 bases at J, with 13 bases between. This CDR3 is built from 13 residues. The CDR3 reads CASRGSRDQPQHF. The CDR3, as DNA: TGTGCCAGCCGGGGGTCGAGGGATCAGCCCCAGCATTTT.

CDR3 DNA: TGTGCCAGCAGTTTAGGAGCGGGAGTGGCCTACGAGCAGTACTTC. It yields the protein CASSLGAGVAYEQYF. This chain uses TRBV27 with TRBJ2-7, with 8 bases that match TRBD2. The germline CDR1 and CDR2 sequences are MNHEY and SMNVEV (reference sequence). The CDR3 spans 15 residues. V lost 2 bases to trimming and J lost 2 bases; unmatched junction nucleotides: 5.

The genes are TRBV18 and TRBJ1-2; D unclear. The germline V gene has CDR1 KGHSH and CDR2 LQKENI. This CDR3 is built from 14 residues. V was clipped by 3 bases and J by 3 bases, with 11 bases between them. CDR3 nucleotide sequence: TGTGCCAGCTCACCTACGGGGAGCGACTATGGCTACACCTTC. Translation: CASSPTGSDYGYTF.

This rearrangement joins TRBV27 to TRBJ2-7, with TRBD2 matching 7 bases. The CDR3 spans 15 residues. Germline V lookup: CDR1 MNHEY, CDR2 SMNVEV (reference sequence). V dropped 6 bases and J dropped 0; count of bases not matched to a gene: 8. The CDR3 DNA is TGTGCCAGCAGATGGGCGGGCGGGAGCTCCTACGAGCAGTACTTC. Its translation: CASRWAGGSSYEQYF.